This record looks at one TCR beta chain sequence and its context. This clone was observed a handful of times. Its cognate antigen has yet to be identified. Base qualities are not provided; no much larger clone lies one nucleotide away. For every enrolled patient, mismatch repair deficiency was confirmed by either polymerase chain reaction or immunohistochemistry. A few patients who responded to pembrolizumab therapy underwent TCR sequencing. In the phase II trial, pembrolizumab PD-1 blockade was tested prospectively in advanced mismatch repair-deficient cancers, no matter which tissue of origin the cancers came from. Serial peripheral blood T cell samples were collected before and at multiple times after starting PD-1 blockade. Blood sampling time points were reported as weeks after the first dose of pembrolizumab. Library construction relied on the immunoSEQ multiplex PCR assay. This immuneACCESS table, as held by TCRdb, lists in-frame sequences with V and J called but not all clones. Of the missing ones, under half trace to an unresolved V gene in checked studies; the others have no known cause. Present in this sample are around 120,000 clones, 88% of which were seen just once. About 12% of the sample is in the top ten clones.

This record belongs to a study of PD-1 blockade in mismatch repair-deficient tumors (dated by TCRdb to 2017 to 2019). A note on the overall study: The trial enrolled 85 to 100 consecutive patients with about a dozen mismatch repair-deficient cancer types between September 2013 and 2016, all previously treated and progressing. Tumor-associated T cell clones were tracked in the peripheral blood of patients responding to PD-1 blockade by deep sequencing of TCR CDR3 regions.

The junction carries 8 bases between V and J, which are trimmed by 0 bases and 1 base respectively. Counted from cysteine to phenylalanine, this CDR3 has 15 amino acids. Just CDR3 DNA is preserved here, 45 bases in frame from base 1. The germline V gene gives CDR1 as SGHDT and CDR2 as YYEEEE. The study at large found these results: Clones residing in the tumor, which were often undetectable in blood before treatment, expanded quickly after pembrolizumab and then contracted, generally before radiologic responses.

This receptor was obtained from an adult with mismatch repair-deficient cancer. The V and J genes are TRBV5-6 and TRBJ2-1; the D gene remains uncertain. This material consisted of peripheral blood, taken 72 weeks after starting pembrolizumab. In nucleotide form, the sequence is TGTGCCAGCAGCTTGGAAATAGTATCCTACAATGAGCAGTTCTTC. Its protein product is CASSLEIVSYNEQFF.